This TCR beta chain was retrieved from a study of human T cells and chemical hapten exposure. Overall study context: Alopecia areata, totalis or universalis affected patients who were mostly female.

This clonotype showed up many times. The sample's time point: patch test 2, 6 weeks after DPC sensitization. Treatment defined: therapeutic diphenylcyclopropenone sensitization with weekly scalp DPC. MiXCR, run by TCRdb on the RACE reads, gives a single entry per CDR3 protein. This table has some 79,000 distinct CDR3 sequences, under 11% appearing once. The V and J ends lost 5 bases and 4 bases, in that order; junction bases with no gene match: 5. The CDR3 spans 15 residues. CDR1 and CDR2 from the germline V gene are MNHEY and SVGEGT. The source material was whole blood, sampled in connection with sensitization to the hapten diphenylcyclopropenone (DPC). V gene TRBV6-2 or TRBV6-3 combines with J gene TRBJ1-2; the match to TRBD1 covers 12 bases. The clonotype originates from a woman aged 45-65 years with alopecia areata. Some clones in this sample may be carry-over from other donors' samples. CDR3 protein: CASSPGTGGAYGYTF. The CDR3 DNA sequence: TGTGCCAGCAGTCCCGGGACAGGGGGCGCCTATGGCTACACCTTC.